This T cell receptor beta chain is from a study of tumor-infiltrating lymphocytes in oesophageal squamous cell carcinoma. Germline-derived CDR1 and CDR2 are SGHTA and FQGNSA. V lost 5 bases and J lost 7; bases outside the gene matches: 8. The CDR3 spans 14 residues. TCRdb reprocessed the PCR reads via MiXCR and lists one record per CDR3 protein. The sample lists around 13,000 distinct CDR3 sequences, 54% seen once, with about a third in the top ten. In this sample, this clonotype turned up many times. This clonotype was obtained from a male donor with esophageal squamous cell carcinoma. The chain uses TRBV7-2 and TRBJ2-1, with 7 nucleotides matching TRBD2. Material for sequencing was esophageal tumor tissue. Written as DNA, the CDR3 is TGTGCCAGCAGCCCCCGCGGGGGAATGAATGAGCAGTTCTTC. This encodes CASSPRGGMNEQFF.